The 8 T cell receptor beta chains below all came from one sample that was sequenced in a study of blood T cell repertoires in COVID-19. Sequencing was performed with immunoSEQ multiplex PCR; in TCRdb, only in-frame clones are kept and a portion is missing. The table lists approximately 160,000 clones, more than 75% of them singletons. Sequencing used peripheral blood. Source of these receptors: a man aged 55 to 70 with COVID-19, enrolled during active disease.

The chain couples TRBV14 to TRBJ1-2; 9 positions match TRBD1. There are 17 residues in the CDR3. Germline-derived CDR1 and CDR2 are SGHDN and FVKESK. V was pared by 0 bases and J by 3 bases, with 8 bases of the junction left unmatched. CDR3 residues: CASSQELGQGSDYGYTF. CDR3 sequence (DNA): TGTGCCAGCAGCCAAGAGCTGGGACAGGGAAGCGACTATGGCTACACCTTC.

The chain combines TRBV28 with TRBJ1-2; 12 bases are a match to TRBD1. This CDR3 is built from 15 residues. In germline, CDR1 is MDHEN, CDR2 SYDVKM. The trim removed 5 bases at V and 4 bases at J, leaving 5 bases unmatched. The CDR3 DNA is TGTGCCAGCAGTCCACAGGGACAGGGGGCCTATGGCTACACCTTC. This encodes CASSPQGQGAYGYTF.

In DNA, the CDR3 is TGCAGCGTTGAGTTAACAGGCGATGGTGCAGATACGCAGTATTTT. It is translated as CSVELTGDGADTQYF. V gene TRBV29-1 combines with J gene TRBJ2-3; D is possibly TRBD1 (5 bases). The CDR3 is 15 residues long. The V gene's germline CDR1 is SQVTM and CDR2 ANQGSEA. Trimming shortened V by 3 bases and J by 4 bases, and 17 bases separated the two germline ends.

V gene TRBV30 combines with J gene TRBJ2-2; 13 nucleotides match TRBD2. V trimming: 4 bases; J trimming: 4 bases; junction bases outside the gene matches: 6. Germline CDR1 is GTSNPN and CDR2 is SVGIG (reference sequence). CDR3 length equals 16 residues. CDR3 amino acids: CAWKFRTSGSTGELFF. CDR3 bases: TGTGCCTGGAAGTTCAGGACTAGCGGGAGCACCGGGGAGCTGTTTTTT.

V is TRBV10-1 and J is TRBJ2-5; 10 bases are a match to TRBD2. In germline, CDR1 is WNHNN, CDR2 SYGVQD (reference sequence). The CDR3 extends over 16 amino acids. V was clipped by 3 bases and J by 3 bases; unmatched bases: 7. The CDR3 loop reads CASSDRLAGSEETQYF. The CDR3 coding sequence is TGCGCCAGCAGTGACCGACTAGCGGGTTCAGAAGAGACCCAGTACTTC.

This clone was recorded only once. The rearrangement uses TRBV4-2 and TRBJ2-7; 7 bases match TRBD2. From germline, CDR1 is LGHNA and CDR2 YNFKEQ. With V trimmed by 0 bases and J by 3 bases, 11 bases remained unmatched. The CDR3 contains 17 residues. The CDR3 sequence is CASSQEGGRGPVYEQYF. CDR3 bases: TGTGCCAGCAGCCAAGAGGGGGGGAGAGGCCCCGTCTACGAGCAGTACTTC.

This clone appeared once. The chain joins TRBV2 to TRBJ1-3, with 9 positions matching TRBD1. V gave up 7 bases and J gave up 0 bases; unmatched junction bases: 7. Germline values: CDR1 SNHLY, CDR2 FYNNEI. CDR3 length: 16 residues. CDR3: CASTWDRVSSGNTIYF. The CDR3 DNA reads as TGTGCCAGCACTTGGGACAGGGTTTCCTCTGGAAACACCATATATTTT.

The CDR3 reads CASSQDWGQPNQPQHF. The CDR3 region has the DNA TGCGCCAGCAGCCAAGATTGGGGACAGCCAAATCAGCCCCAGCATTTT. J is TRBJ1-5 and V is TRBV4-1, with 7 bases matching TRBD1. Germline lookup yields CDR1 MGHRA and CDR2 YSYEKL. Trimming took 0 bases from V and 4 from J; bases not matched to a gene: 6. There are 16 residues in the CDR3.